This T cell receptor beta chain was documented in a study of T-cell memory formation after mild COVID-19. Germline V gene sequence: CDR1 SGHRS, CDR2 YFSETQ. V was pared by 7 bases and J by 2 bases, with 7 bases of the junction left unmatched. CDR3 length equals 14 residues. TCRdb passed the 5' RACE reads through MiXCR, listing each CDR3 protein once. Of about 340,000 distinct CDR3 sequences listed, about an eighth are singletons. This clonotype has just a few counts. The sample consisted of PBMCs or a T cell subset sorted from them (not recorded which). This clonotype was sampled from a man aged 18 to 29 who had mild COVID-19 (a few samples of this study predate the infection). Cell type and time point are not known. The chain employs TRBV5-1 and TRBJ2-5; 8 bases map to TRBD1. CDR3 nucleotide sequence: TGCGCCAGCGCCGCAGGGGGCCCACAAGAGACCCAGTACTTC. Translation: CASAAGGPQETQYF.